Listed here is a single T cell receptor (beta chain). The antigen remains undetermined. This specimen belongs to a study of persistence of HIV-infected CD4 T cells. The CDR3 consists of 15 residues. Germline V CDR1 and CDR2: MDHEN, SYDVKM. V trimming: 5 bases; J trimming: 1 base; junction bases outside the gene matches: 4. Cells were stimulated with overlapping HIV-1 Gag 15-mer peptides. Memory cells lacking CD40L and CD69 with high CD45RO were sorted. The immunoSEQ assay was version 4, run in survey mode. Generated by immunoSEQ multiplex PCR, the TCRdb table keeps only in-frame clones and is missing some. Of about 40,000 clones in the sample, approximately 80% were seen once.

Material: CD4+ T cells sorted from PBMCs after roughly 18-hour stimulation, obtained from a patient who received antiretroviral therapy. V is TRBV28 and J is TRBJ2-5, with 10 positions matching TRBD1. The source of this sequence is an adult man with HIV who was CMV-seropositive. The CDR3: CASSLGQGFQETQYF. DNA for the CDR3: TGTGCCAGCAGTCTGGGACAGGGGTTCCAAGAGACCCAGTACTTC. The complete variable domain, with remaining parts taken from reference TRBV28 and TRBJ2-5, reads DVKVTQSSRYLVKRTGEKVFLECVQDMDHENMFWYRQDPGLGLRLIYFSYDVKMKEKGDIPEGYSVSREKKERFSLILESASTNQTSMYLCASSLGQGFQETQYFGPGTRLLVL.